The entry that follows covers one TCR beta chain sequence. Its antigen is not identified. The data are from a study of OX40 agonist ivuxolimab in advanced cancers. Whole-study findings and limits: The expanded peripheral T cells' antigen specificity was not determined.

Assay: immunoSEQ multiplex PCR; the TCRdb copy retains only in-frame clones and omits some. The data hold roughly 100,000 clones, with around 89% observed a single time. Trimming removed 4 bases from V and 4 bases from J; junction bases left unmatched: 6. The CDR3 spans 15 residues. CDR1 KGHSH and CDR2 LQKENI come from the germline V gene. This chain uses TRBV18 with TRBJ2-3; 9 bases are shared with TRBD2. This sample comprised CD4+ or CD8+ T cells sorted from blood, obtained in a trial of the OX40 agonist ivuxolimab. This receptor was taken from an adult with an advanced solid tumor such as melanoma, head and neck, liver or kidney cancer. The DNA for the CDR3 is TGTGCCAGCTCACTAGTAGCGGGAGAAGCAGATACGCAGTATTTT. Its protein product is CASSLVAGEADTQYF.